This TCR beta chain appears in the sequencing data of a study of beta chain features in type 1 diabetes. Study-wide background: In age, gender and cell yields, patients were similar to healthy donors.

A single heparinised draw of approximately 0.12 L on average was taken per donor. V was shortened by 0 bases and J by 3 bases, with 12 bases between the two germline ends. Germline CDR1 reads MNHNY; CDR2 reads SVGAGI (reference sequence). CDR3 size: 15 residues. Expressed TCRB transcripts got sequenced, as all isolated RNA was reverse transcribed. TCRdb's copy holds only in-frame clones and misses some; the assay was immunoSEQ multiplex PCR. The sample shows hundreds of thousands of clones, approximately 8.2% of them seen only once. The source material was central memory CD4+ T cells from blood. The origin of this receptor is a woman between 18 and 29 years old in good health. This chain joins TRBV6-6 and TRBJ2-7; D might be TRBD1 (5 bases). The CDR3 nucleotides are TGTGCCAGCAGTTACTCGATGCAGGGAAACTACGAGCAGTACTTC. This encodes CASSYSMQGNYEQYF.